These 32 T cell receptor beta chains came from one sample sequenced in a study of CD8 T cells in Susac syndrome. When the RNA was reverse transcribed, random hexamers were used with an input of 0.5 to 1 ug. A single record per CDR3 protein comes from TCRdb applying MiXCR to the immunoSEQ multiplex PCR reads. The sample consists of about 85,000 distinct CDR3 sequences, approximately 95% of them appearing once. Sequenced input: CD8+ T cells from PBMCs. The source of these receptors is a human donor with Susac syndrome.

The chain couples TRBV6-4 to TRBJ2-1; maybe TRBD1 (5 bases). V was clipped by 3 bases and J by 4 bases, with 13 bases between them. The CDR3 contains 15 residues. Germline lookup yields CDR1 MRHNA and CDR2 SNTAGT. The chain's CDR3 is CASSDDSKPYNEQFF. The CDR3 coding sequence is TGTGCCAGCAGTGATGACAGCAAGCCTTACAATGAGCAGTTCTTC.

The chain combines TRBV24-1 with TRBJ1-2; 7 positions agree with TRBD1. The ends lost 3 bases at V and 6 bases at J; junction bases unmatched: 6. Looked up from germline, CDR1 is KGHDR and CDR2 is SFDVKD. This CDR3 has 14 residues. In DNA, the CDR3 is TGTGCCACCAGTGATCCCTACAGGGGCCATGGCTACACCTTC. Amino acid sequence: CATSDPYRGHGYTF.

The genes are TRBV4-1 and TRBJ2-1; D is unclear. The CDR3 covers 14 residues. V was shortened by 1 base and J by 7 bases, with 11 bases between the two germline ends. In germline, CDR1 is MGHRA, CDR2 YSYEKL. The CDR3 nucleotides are TGCGCCAGCAGCCAAGTTGGAGAGATTAATGAGCAGTTCTTC. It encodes CASSQVGEINEQFF.

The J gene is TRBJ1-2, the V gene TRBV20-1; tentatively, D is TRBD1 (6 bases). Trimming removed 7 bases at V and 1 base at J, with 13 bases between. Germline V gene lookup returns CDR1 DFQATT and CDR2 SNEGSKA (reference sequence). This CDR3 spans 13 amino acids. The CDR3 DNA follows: TGCAGTGTGGTGGACAGTCGTAACTATGGCTACACCTTC. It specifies CSVVDSRNYGYTF.

CDR3 amino acids: CSSSNGYTF. In DNA form, the CDR3 reads TGCAGCTCCTCCAATGGCTACACCTTC. V gene TRBV29-1 combines with J gene TRBJ1-2; D unclear. CDR1 SQVTM and CDR2 ANQGSEA come from the germline V gene. The CDR3 is 9 residues long. The V end lost 8 bases, the J end lost 6 bases, and 7 bases lay between the germline ends.

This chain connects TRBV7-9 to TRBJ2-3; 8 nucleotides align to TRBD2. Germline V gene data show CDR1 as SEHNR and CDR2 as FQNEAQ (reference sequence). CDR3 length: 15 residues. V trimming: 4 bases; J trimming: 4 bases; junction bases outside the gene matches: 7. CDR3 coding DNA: TGTGCCAGCAGCTCGACTAGCGTTCGACCAGATACGCAGTATTTT. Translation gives CASSSTSVRPDTQYF.

The CDR3 DNA is TGTGCCAGCAGCCAGAGACAGGCCGGGGAGCTGTTTTTT. Protein sequence: CASSQRQAGELFF. The rearrangement joins TRBV7-2 to TRBJ2-2; D perhaps matches TRBD1 (6 bases). Germline V lookup: CDR1 SGHTA, CDR2 FQGNSA. The V end was cut by 5 bases, the J end by 6 bases, with 10 bases between. The CDR3 consists of 13 residues.

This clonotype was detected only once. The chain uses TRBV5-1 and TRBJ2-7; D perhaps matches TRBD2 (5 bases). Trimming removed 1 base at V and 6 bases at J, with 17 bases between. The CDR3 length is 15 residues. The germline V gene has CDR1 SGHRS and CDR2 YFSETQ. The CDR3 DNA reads TGCGCCAGCAGCTTGATCAGCGGAGGAGGATCCGAGCAGTACTTC. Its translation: CASSLISGGGSEQYF.

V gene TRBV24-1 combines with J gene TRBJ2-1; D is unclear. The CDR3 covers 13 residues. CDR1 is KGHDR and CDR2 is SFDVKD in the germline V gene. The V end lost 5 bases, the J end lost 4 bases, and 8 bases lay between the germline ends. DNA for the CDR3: TGTGCCACCAGTGCCGATCGGTACAATGAGCAGTTCTTC. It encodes CATSADRYNEQFF.

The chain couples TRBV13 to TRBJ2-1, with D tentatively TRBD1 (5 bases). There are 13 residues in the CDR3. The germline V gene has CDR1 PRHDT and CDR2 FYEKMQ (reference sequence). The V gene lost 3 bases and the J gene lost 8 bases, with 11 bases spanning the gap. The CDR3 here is CASSLGLSDEQFF. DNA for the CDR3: TGTGCCAGCAGCTTGGGGCTAAGTGATGAGCAGTTCTTC.

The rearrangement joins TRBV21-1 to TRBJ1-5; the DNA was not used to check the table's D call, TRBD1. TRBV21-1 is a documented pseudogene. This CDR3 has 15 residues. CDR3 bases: TGTGCCAGCAGGACAGGGGAGTGCACATATCAGCCCCAGCATTTT. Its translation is CASRTGECTYQPQHF.

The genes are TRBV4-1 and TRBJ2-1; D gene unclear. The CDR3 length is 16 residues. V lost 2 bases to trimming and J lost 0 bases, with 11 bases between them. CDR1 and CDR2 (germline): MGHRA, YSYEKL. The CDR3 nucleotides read TGCGCCAGCAGCCAACACTCGCCGAGCTCCTACAATGAGCAGTTCTTC. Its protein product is CASSQHSPSSYNEQFF.

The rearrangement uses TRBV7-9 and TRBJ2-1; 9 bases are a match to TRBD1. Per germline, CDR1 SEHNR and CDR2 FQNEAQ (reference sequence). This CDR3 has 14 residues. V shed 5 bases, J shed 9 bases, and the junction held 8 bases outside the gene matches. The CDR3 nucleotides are TGTGCCAGCAGCCCGGGACAGGGCACCGGTGAGCAGTTCTTC. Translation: CASSPGQGTGEQFF.

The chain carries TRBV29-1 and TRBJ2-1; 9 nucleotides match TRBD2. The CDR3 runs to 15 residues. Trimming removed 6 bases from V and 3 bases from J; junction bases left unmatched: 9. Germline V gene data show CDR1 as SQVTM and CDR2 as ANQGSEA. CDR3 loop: CSVRGASGVYNEQFF. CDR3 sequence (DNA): TGCAGCGTCCGTGGGGCTAGCGGGGTCTACAATGAGCAGTTCTTC.

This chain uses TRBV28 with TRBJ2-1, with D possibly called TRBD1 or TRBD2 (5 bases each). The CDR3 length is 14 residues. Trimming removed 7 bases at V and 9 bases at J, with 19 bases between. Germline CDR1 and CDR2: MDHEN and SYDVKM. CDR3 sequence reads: CASIRRDGEIEQFF. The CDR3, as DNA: TGTGCCAGCATCCGCCGGGACGGCGAGATTGAGCAGTTCTTC.

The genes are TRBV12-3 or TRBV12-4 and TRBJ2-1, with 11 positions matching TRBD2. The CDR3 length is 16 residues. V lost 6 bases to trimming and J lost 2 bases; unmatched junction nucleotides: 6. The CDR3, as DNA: TGTGCCAGCAGACCAAGACTAGCGGGACCCTACAATGAGCAGTTCTTC. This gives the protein CASRPRLAGPYNEQFF.

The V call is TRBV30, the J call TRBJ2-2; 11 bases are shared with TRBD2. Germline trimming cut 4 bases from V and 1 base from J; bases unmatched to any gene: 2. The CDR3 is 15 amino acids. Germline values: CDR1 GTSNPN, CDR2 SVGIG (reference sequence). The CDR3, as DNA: TGTGCCTGGAATCTAGCGGGAGGGAACACCGGGGAGCTGTTTTTT. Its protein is CAWNLAGGNTGELFF.

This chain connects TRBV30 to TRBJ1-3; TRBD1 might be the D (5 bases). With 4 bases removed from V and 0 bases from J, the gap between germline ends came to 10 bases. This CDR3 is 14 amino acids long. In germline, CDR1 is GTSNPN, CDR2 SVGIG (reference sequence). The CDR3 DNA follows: TGTGCCTGGAACCGGGGCGGCTCTGGAAACACCATATATTTT. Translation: CAWNRGGSGNTIYF.

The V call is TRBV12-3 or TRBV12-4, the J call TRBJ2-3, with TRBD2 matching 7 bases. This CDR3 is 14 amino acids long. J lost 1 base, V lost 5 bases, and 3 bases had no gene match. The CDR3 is CASSPGLGTDTQYF. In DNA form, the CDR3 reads TGTGCCAGCAGTCCTGGACTAGGCACAGATACGCAGTATTTT.

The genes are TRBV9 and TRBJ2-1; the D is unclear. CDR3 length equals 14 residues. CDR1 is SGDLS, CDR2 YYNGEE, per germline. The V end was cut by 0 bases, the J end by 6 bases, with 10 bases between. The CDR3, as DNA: TGTGCCAGCAGCGTAGCTGCACTCCTCAATGAGCAGTTCTTC. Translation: CASSVAALLNEQFF.

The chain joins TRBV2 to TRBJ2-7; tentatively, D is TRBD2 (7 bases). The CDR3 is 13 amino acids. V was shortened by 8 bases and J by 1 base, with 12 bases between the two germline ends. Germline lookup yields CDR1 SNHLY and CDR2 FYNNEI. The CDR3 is CASWGGPSYEQYF. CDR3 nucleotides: TGTGCCAGCTGGGGGGGGCCATCCTACGAGCAGTACTTC.

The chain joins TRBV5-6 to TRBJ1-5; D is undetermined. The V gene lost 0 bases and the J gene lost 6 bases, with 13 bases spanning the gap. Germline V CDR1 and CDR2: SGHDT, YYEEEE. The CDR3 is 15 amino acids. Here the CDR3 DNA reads TGTGCCAGCAGCTTGGGAGATCCACTATTTCAGCCCCAGCATTTT. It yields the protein CASSLGDPLFQPQHF.

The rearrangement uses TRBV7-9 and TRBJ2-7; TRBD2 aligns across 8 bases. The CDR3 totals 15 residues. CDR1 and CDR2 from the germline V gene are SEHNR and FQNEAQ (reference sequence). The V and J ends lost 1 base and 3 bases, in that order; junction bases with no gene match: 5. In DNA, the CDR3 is TGTGCCAGCAGCTTAGAAGCGGGAGAAGGCTACGAGCAGTACTTC. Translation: CASSLEAGEGYEQYF.

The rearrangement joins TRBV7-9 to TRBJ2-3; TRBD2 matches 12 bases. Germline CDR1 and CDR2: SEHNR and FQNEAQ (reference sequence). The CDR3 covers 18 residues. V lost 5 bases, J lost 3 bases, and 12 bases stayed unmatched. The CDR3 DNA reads TGTGCCAGCAGCGAAGTCCTGACTAGCGGGAGTTTAACAGATACGCAGTATTTT. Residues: CASSEVLTSGSLTDTQYF.

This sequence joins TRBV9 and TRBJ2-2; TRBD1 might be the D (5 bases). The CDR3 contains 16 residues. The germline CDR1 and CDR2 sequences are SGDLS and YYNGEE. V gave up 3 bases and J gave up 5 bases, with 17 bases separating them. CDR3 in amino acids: CASSAPVGDDTGELFF. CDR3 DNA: TGTGCCAGCAGCGCCCCTGTAGGGGATGATACCGGGGAGCTGTTTTTT.

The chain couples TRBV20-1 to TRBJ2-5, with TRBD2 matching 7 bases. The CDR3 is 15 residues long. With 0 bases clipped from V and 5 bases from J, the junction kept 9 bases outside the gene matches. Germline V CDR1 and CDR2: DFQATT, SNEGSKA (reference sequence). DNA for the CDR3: TGCAGTGCTAGAGATACCCTAGCGGCCCTCGAGACCCAGTACTTC. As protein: CSARDTLAALETQYF.

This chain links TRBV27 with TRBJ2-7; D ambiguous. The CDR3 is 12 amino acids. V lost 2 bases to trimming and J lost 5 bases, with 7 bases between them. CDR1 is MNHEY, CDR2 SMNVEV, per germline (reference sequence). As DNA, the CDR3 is TGTGCCAGCAGTTTACCGGGCCACGAGCAGTACTTC. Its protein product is CASSLPGHEQYF.

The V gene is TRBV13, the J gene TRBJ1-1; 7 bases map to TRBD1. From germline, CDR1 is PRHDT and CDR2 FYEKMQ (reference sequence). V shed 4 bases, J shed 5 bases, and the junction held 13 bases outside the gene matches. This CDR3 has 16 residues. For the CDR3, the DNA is TGTGCCAGCAGCTCGACCTCTAACAGGGGAGCGACTGAAGCTTTCTTT. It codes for CASSSTSNRGATEAFF. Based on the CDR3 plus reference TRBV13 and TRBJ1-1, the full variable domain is AAGVIQSPRHLIKEKRETATLKCYPIPRHDTVYWYQQGPGQDPQFLISFYEKMQSDKGSIPDRFSAQQFSDYHSELNMSSLELGDSALYFCASSSTSNRGATEAFFGQGTRLTVV.

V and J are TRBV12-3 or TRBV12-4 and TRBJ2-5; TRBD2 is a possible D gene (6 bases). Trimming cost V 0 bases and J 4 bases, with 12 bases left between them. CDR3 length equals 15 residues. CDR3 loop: CASSLARQGGETQYF. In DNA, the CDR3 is TGTGCCAGCAGTTTAGCGCGTCAGGGAGGAGAGACCCAGTACTTC.

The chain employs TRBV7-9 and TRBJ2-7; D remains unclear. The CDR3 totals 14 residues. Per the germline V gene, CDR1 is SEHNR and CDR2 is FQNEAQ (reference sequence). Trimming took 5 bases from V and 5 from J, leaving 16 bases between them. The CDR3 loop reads CASSHTPSYDEQYF. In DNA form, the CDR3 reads TGTGCCAGCAGCCACACTCCCTCCTACGACGAGCAGTACTTC. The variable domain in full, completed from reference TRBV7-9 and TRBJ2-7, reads DTGVSQNPRHKITKRGQNVTFRCDPISEHNRLYWYRQTLGQGPEFLTYFQNEAQLEKSRLLSDRFSAERPKGSFSTLEIQRTEQGDSAMYLCASSHTPSYDEQYFGPGTRLTVT.

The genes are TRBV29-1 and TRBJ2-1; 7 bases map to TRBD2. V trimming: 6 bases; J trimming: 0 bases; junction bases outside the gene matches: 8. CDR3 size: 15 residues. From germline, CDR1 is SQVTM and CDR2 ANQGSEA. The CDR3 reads CSVVLATSSYNEQFF. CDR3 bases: TGCAGCGTAGTACTAGCGACCTCCTCCTACAATGAGCAGTTCTTC.

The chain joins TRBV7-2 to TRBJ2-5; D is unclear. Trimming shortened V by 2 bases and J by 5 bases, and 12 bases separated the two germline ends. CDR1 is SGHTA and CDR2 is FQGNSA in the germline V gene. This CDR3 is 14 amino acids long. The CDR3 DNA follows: TGTGCCAGCAGCTTACGGGTTTATGGGGAGACCCAGTACTTC. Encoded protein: CASSLRVYGETQYF.